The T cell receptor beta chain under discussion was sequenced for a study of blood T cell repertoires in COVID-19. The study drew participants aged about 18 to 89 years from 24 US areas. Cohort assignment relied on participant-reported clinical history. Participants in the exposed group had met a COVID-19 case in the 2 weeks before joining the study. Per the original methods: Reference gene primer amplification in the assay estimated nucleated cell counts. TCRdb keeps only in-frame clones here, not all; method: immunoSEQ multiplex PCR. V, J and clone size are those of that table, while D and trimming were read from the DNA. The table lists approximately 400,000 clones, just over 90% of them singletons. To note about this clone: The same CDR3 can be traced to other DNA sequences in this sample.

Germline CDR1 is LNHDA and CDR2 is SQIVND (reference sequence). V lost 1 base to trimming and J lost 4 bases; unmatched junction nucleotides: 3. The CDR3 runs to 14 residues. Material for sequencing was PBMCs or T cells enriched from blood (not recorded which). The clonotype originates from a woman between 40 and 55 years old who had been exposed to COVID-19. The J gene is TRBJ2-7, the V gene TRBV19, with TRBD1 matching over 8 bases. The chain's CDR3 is CASSIGQGAYEQYF. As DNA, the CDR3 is TGTGCCAGTAGTATAGGGCAGGGGGCTTACGAGCAGTACTTC.